This TCR beta chain came from a study of blood T cell repertoires in COVID-19. Across the whole study: COVID-19 samples, acute and convalescent, were from the United States, Italy and Spain. T cells, B-cell-depleted T cells, or PBMCs provided the cDNA or gDNA that served as material.

This CDR3 spans 15 amino acids. The germline V gene has CDR1 SNHLY and CDR2 FYNNEI. The ends lost 4 bases at V and 2 bases at J; junction bases unmatched: 3. The table came from immunoSEQ multiplex PCR; TCRdb's copy has only in-frame clones and leaves some out. The table records about 100,000 clones, roughly nine tenths of them present only once. The source is a man aged 45-65 years with active COVID-19. Sequencing was carried out using peripheral blood. This rearrangement joins TRBV2 to TRBJ2-2; 8 positions match TRBD1. CDR3 amino acids: CASSGTGGNTGELFF. The CDR3 DNA follows: TGTGCCAGCAGTGGAACAGGGGGAAACACCGGGGAGCTGTTTTTT.